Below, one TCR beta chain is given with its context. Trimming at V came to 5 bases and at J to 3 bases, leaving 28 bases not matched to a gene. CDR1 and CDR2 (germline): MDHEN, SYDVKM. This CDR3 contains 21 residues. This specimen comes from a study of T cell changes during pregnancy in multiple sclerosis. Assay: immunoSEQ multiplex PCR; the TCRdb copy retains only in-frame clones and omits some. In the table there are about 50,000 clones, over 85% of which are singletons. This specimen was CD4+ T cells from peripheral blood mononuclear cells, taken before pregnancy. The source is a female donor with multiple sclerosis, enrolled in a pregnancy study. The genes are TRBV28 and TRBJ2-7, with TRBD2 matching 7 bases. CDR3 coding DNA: TGTGCCAGCAGTCCCTTCGGCATAAGGGCTAGCGGTAGCTTTTCGATCTACGAGCAGTACTTC. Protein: CASSPFGIRASGSFSIYEQYF.